The next 21 T cell receptor beta chains were all read from a single sample in a study of blood T cells in healthy people across ages. A J-beta primer mix and a sample-barcoded 5' primer were used in a second PCR of about 7 to 12 cycles. TCRdb independently ran MiXCR on the 5' RACE reads; one entry per CDR3 protein. The sample carries hundreds of thousands of distinct CDR3 sequences, about 30% recorded once. Sequenced material: blood. These receptor sequences come from a woman of 80 years or more in good health.

The sample holds many counts of this clonotype. The rearrangement joins TRBV7-3 to TRBJ1-2; D gene uncertain. Germline V lookup: CDR1 SGHTA, CDR2 FQGTGA. CDR3 length: 13 amino acids. Trimming left V 5 bases short and J 8 bases short, with 15 bases between. The CDR3 sequence: CASSPYKTGGYTF. The CDR3, as DNA: TGTGCCAGCAGCCCATATAAGACCGGGGGCTACACCTTC.

Worth noting for this clonotype: A much larger clone lies one base from this, so it may be a read error. The CDR3 end shows no conserved phenylalanine or tryptophan, and so a read error is likely. The V and J genes are TRBV3-1 and TRBJ2-3; 8 bases are a match to TRBD1. CDR3 length equals 15 residues. CDR1 is LGHDT and CDR2 is YNNKEL in the germline V gene (reference sequence). Germline trimming cut 4 bases from V and 2 bases from J; bases unmatched to any gene: 5. CDR3 DNA: TGTGCCAGCAGCCCAGGCAGGGGGCCCACAGATACGCAGTATTGT. Translation: CASSPGRGPTDTQYC.

In its sample, this clonotype was seen many times. The chain links TRBV20-1 to TRBJ2-1; D perhaps matches TRBD1 (6 bases). V lost 1 base and J lost 7, with 17 bases in between. This CDR3 region has 15 residues. Germline-derived CDR1 and CDR2 are DFQATT and SNEGSKA (reference sequence). The CDR3 nucleotides are TGCAGTGCTAGAGTTTGGGCCAACAGGGAGAATGAGCAGTTCTTC. This sequence encodes CSARVWANRENEQFF.

This clonotype has ten or more counts. The V and J genes are TRBV7-9 and TRBJ2-5; 7 nucleotides align to TRBD1. CDR1 is SEHNR, CDR2 FQNEAQ, per germline (reference sequence). The CDR3 is 15 amino acids. Unmatched junction bases numbered 7, after V lost 5 bases and J lost 1 base. Written as DNA, the CDR3 is TGTGCCAGCAGCCCCGGACAGGACCGCCAAGAGACCCAGTACTTC. Protein: CASSPGQDRQETQYF. Together with reference TRBV7-9 and TRBJ2-5, the CDR3 gives the full variable domain: DTGVSQNPRHKITKRGQNVTFRCDPISEHNRLYWYRQTLGQGPEFLTYFQNEAQLEKSRLLSDRFSAERPKGSFSTLEIQRTEQGDSAMYLCASSPGQDRQETQYFGPGTRLLVL.

As for this clonotype: The junction and the germline gene differ at one end; a read error may be behind it. This sequence joins TRBV7-2 and TRBJ1-1; D is uncertain. Germline assignment: CDR1 SGHTA and CDR2 FQGNSA. The CDR3 has 13 residues. The CDR3 region is CAGSFATEGEAFF. The CDR3 bases are TGTGCCGGCAGCTTCGCGACGGAAGGTGAAGCTTTCTTT.

This clonotype has at least ten counts. CDR3 bases: TGTGCCAGCAGCTTCCGGGACAGCGGATCGGCCCAGTACTTC. Its translation: CASSFRDSGSAQYF. This sequence joins TRBV5-5 and TRBJ2-5; 7 bases are shared with TRBD1. Germline V gives CDR1 SGHKS, CDR2 YYEKEE (reference sequence). Trimming cost V 2 bases and J 9 bases; bases outside gene matches: 10. The CDR3 length is 14 residues.

The rearrangement links TRBV20-1 to TRBJ2-1; the match to TRBD2 covers 10 bases. V lost 2 bases to trimming and J lost 4 bases; unmatched junction nucleotides: 11. The CDR3 is 17 residues long. CDR1 and CDR2 from the germline V gene are DFQATT and SNEGSKA (reference sequence). The CDR3 nucleotides are TGCAGTGCTAGAAGGCCTAGCGGGGGTCAAAGGTACAATGAGCAGTTCTTC. Translating it yields CSARRPSGGQRYNEQFF.

This clonotype was counted a few times. The chain uses TRBV11-1 and TRBJ1-6, with D maybe TRBD1 (5 bases). V lost 3 bases and J lost 7, with 10 bases in between. CDR3 size: 14 residues. Germline V gene data show CDR1 as SGHAT and CDR2 as FQDESV (reference sequence). The CDR3 sequence: CASSFQQDNSPLHF. The CDR3, as DNA: TGTGCCAGCAGCTTCCAACAGGACAATTCACCCCTCCACTTT.

V is TRBV28 and J is TRBJ2-2; D remains unclear. The CDR3 runs to 17 residues. Germline loops: CDR1 MDHEN, CDR2 SYDVKM. Trimming pared 4 bases from V and 1 base from J, leaving 16 bases between. CDR3 sequence (DNA): TGTGCCAGCAGTTCCAACTACCCTGGGCTGAACACCGGGGAGCTGTTTTTT. This sequence encodes CASSSNYPGLNTGELFF.

As for this clonotype: This may be a read error: a much more frequent sequence differs by one nucleotide. The rearrangement links TRBV6-6 to TRBJ2-1; D ambiguous. Per the germline V gene, CDR1 is MNHNY and CDR2 is SVGAGI (reference sequence). This CDR3 contains 17 residues. This CDR3 reads CASSHSLVGQFYNEQFF. The CDR3 coding sequence is TGTGCCAGCAGTCACTCACTCGTCGGGCAGTTCTACAATGAGCAGTTCTTC.

The rearrangement uses TRBV7-8 and TRBJ1-1, with a weak D call TRBD1 (5 bases). CDR3 length: 13 amino acids. V lost 3 bases to trimming and J lost 8 bases, with 13 bases between them. The germline V gene has CDR1 SGHVS and CDR2 FQNEAQ. CDR3 residues: CASSLFSGAEAFF. CDR3 in DNA: TGTGCCAGCAGCTTGTTTTCCGGGGCAGAAGCTTTCTTT.

This clonotype was counted between two and nine times. The chain links TRBV20-1 to TRBJ2-5; weak D call: TRBD2 (6 bases). V was clipped by 6 bases and J by 2 bases, with 16 bases between them. The CDR3 has 14 amino acids. CDR1 is DFQATT, CDR2 SNEGSKA, per germline (reference sequence). The CDR3: CSANGRGSQETQYF. In DNA, the CDR3 is TGCAGTGCAAACGGACGGGGGTCACAAGAGACCCAGTACTTC.

This clonotype was seen a single time. A much larger clonotype is one base distant, so this may be a read error. The chain recombines TRBV6-1 with TRBJ2-7, with TRBD1 identical over 7 bases. The CDR3 covers 15 residues. Per the germline V gene, CDR1 is MNHNS and CDR2 is SASEGT. V lost 10 bases to trimming and J lost 3 bases; unmatched junction nucleotides: 15. The CDR3 bases are TGTGCCAACAGCGTAACCGGGACAGCAGGCTACGAGCAGTACTTC. Amino acids: CANSVTGTAGYEQYF.

Regarding this clonotype: This may arise from a read error, as a much more abundant clone is one base away. The chain uses TRBV7-3 and TRBJ2-7, with no clear D. Trimming shortened V by 4 bases and J by 0 bases, and 7 bases separated the two germline ends. This CDR3 is 13 amino acids long. Germline CDR1 is SGHTA and CDR2 is FQGTGA. This CDR3 reads CASSSLPSYEQYF. In DNA, the CDR3 is TGTGCCAGCAGCTCGTTACCCTCCTACGAGCAGTACTTC.

This clonotype turned up a few times. The CDR3 nucleotides read TGTGCCAGCAGTTTTTCGACAGGGAGGTCACCCCTCCACTTT. Amino acid sequence: CASSFSTGRSPLHF. The genes are TRBV28 and TRBJ1-6, with 7 bases identical to TRBD1. V lost 3 bases, J lost 10 bases, and 6 bases stayed unmatched. Germline CDR1 MDHEN, CDR2 SYDVKM. The CDR3 is 14 residues long.

V and J are TRBV3-1 and TRBJ2-3; D may be TRBD2 (6 bases). This CDR3 spans 17 amino acids. Trimming left V 5 bases short and J 0 bases short, with 18 bases between. Germline V CDR1 and CDR2: LGHDT, YNNKEL (reference sequence). The CDR3 spells CASSGRLVGSSTDTQYF. The CDR3 DNA is TGTGCCAGCAGCGGAAGACTAGTGGGGAGTAGCACAGATACGCAGTATTTT.

CDR3 loop: CASSVMLVQQGARPTGELFF. CDR3 DNA: TGTGCCAGCAGTGTAATGTTGGTTCAACAGGGGGCCCGACCCACCGGGGAGCTGTTTTTT. The chain uses TRBV6-1 and TRBJ2-2; 9 nucleotides match TRBD1. Germline values: CDR1 MNHNS, CDR2 SASEGT. CDR3 length: 20 amino acids. The trim removed 4 bases at V and 4 bases at J, leaving 19 bases unmatched.

This clonotype appeared a few times. The J gene is TRBJ1-4, the V gene TRBV20-1, with a tentative D call TRBD1 (5 bases). This CDR3 has 14 residues. Germline-derived CDR1 and CDR2 are DFQATT and SNEGSKA (reference sequence). V was trimmed by 4 bases and J by 0 bases, leaving 9 bases between them. CDR3 protein: CSATRGATNEKLFF. CDR3 in DNA: TGCAGTGCTACCCGAGGGGCAACTAATGAAAAACTGTTTTTT.

This clonotype has at least ten counts. The V gene is TRBV7-2, the J gene TRBJ2-5; TRBD1 matches at 7 bases. CDR3 length equals 17 residues. Trimming took 4 bases from V and 4 from J; bases not matched to a gene: 15. CDR1 is SGHTA and CDR2 is FQGNSA in the germline V gene. The CDR3 DNA sequence: TGTGCCAGCAGCTCGCCTGAGGGACAGCCTTTGCTAGAGACCCAGTACTTC. Residues: CASSSPEGQPLLETQYF. The variable domain in full, with the rest retrieved from reference TRBV7-2 and TRBJ2-5, is GAGVSQSPSNKVTEKGKDVELRCDPISGHTALYWYRQSLGQGLEFLIYFQGNSAPDKSGLPSDRFSAERTGGSVSTLTIQRTQQEDSAVYLCASSSPEGQPLLETQYFGPGTRLLVL.

In this sample, this clonotype turned up many times. The chain is built from TRBV4-1 and TRBJ2-7; 8 bases are shared with TRBD2. Germline loops: CDR1 MGHRA, CDR2 YSYEKL. J lost 6 bases, V lost 0 bases, and 7 bases had no gene match. This CDR3 is built from 15 residues. CDR3 amino acids: CASSQDGGLAPEQYF. CDR3 DNA: TGCGCCAGCAGCCAAGATGGCGGACTAGCCCCCGAGCAGTACTTC.

The chain uses TRBV24-1 and TRBJ2-2; D may be TRBD1 (6 bases). The CDR3 has 16 residues. Trimming shortened V by 4 bases and J by 4 bases, and 15 bases separated the two germline ends. Germline-derived CDR1 and CDR2 are KGHDR and SFDVKD. DNA for the CDR3: TGTGCCACCAGTGAATCGAACAGGGATCCCACCGGGGAGCTGTTTTTT. It translates to CATSESNRDPTGELFF.